This T cell receptor (beta chain) was identified during a study of shared clonotypes between healthy human individuals. Data came from immunoSEQ multiplex PCR; TCRdb stores just in-frame clones and leaves some out. The sample records some 2,500,000 clones, less than 95% being singletons. V was clipped by 4 bases and J by 0 bases, with 11 bases between them. This CDR3 is built from 15 residues. Germline values: CDR1 SGDLS, CDR2 YYNGEE. A remark on this clone: The antigen remains undetermined.

The study's findings and limits: Estimated richness was generally greater in naive than memory subsets. Several donors shared 5% to 5.5% of their naive CD4 clonotypes. Non-shared clonotypes had lower generation probabilities than those shared by all four donors.

The split of CD4+ cells yielded CD45RA+ naive and CD45RA-negative memory subsets. This receptor was identified in a man between 18 and 29 years old in good health. Some clones in this sample may be carry-over from other donors' samples. Sequencing was carried out using naive CD4+ T cells from PBMCs. Subset meaning: CD45RA+ positively selected. The chain links TRBV9 to TRBJ1-5, with D unresolved. The CDR3: CASSSGADSNQPQHF. The CDR3 DNA reads TGTGCCAGCAGCTCGGGTGCGGATAGCAATCAGCCCCAGCATTTT. Based on the CDR3 plus reference TRBV9 and TRBJ1-5, the full variable domain is DSGVTQTPKHLITATGQRVTLRCSPRSGDLSVYWYQQSLDQGLQFLIQYYNGEERAKGNILERFSAQQFPDLHSELNLSSLELGDSALYFCASSSGADSNQPQHFGDGTRLSIL.